The 20 T cell receptor beta chains in this list originate from one sample, sequenced in a study of shared clonotypes between healthy human individuals. The protocol was immunoSEQ multiplex PCR, while the TCRdb copy is restricted to in-frame clones and leaves out a portion. This repertoire shows approximately 2.5 million clones, roughly 93% found once; its top ten account for 0.36%. The sequenced material came from naive CD4+ T cells from PBMCs. Specified subset: CD45RA+ positively selected. All receptors derive from a man between 18 and 35 years old in good health. Some clones in this sample may be carry-over from other donors' samples.

The chain carries TRBV29-1 and TRBJ2-4; D possibly corresponds to TRBD2 (6 bases). The CDR3 has 12 amino acids. Germline V lookup: CDR1 SQVTM, CDR2 ANQGSEA. Trimming cost V 3 bases and J 9 bases, with 12 bases left between them. CDR3 in DNA: TGCAGCGTTGACGCTAGCGACGGCATTCAGTACTTC. This sequence encodes CSVDASDGIQYF.

V is TRBV5-6 and J is TRBJ1-5, with 8 positions matching TRBD1. The V and J ends lost 3 bases and 4 bases, in that order; junction bases with no gene match: 15. Germline CDR1 is SGHDT and CDR2 is YYEEEE. The CDR3 loop spans 18 amino acids. CDR3 sequence (DNA): TGTGCCAGCAGCTCTTCTAGCAGGGGGCCTCACTTGAATCAGCCCCAGCATTTT. The encoded protein is CASSSSSRGPHLNQPQHF.

This clone was recorded once. V and J are TRBV5-4 and TRBJ2-1; D is unclear. Germline values: CDR1 SGHNT, CDR2 YYREEE (reference sequence). The CDR3 runs to 12 residues. Trimming left V 2 bases short and J 6 bases short, with 6 bases between. CDR3 DNA: TGTGCCAGCAGCTTTCTAACCAATGAGCAGTTCTTC. Its translation is CASSFLTNEQFF.

This sequence joins TRBV6-1 and TRBJ1-5; D gene ambiguous. The CDR3 runs to 13 residues. V was clipped by 2 bases and J by 6 bases, with 8 bases between them. Germline-derived CDR1 and CDR2 are MNHNS and SASEGT. The chain's CDR3 is CASSENWRQPQHF. The CDR3 bases are TGTGCCAGCAGTGAAAATTGGCGTCAGCCCCAGCATTTT.

Remarks on this clone: This same CDR3 is encoded by further DNA sequences in the sample. The V and J genes are TRBV9 and TRBJ2-7, with D maybe TRBD1 (5 bases). The CDR3 consists of 14 residues. Germline values: CDR1 SGDLS, CDR2 YYNGEE. Trimming shortened V by 0 bases and J by 4 bases, and 11 bases separated the two germline ends. CDR3 in amino acids: CASSVDQGRYEQYF. As DNA, the CDR3 is TGTGCCAGCAGCGTAGACCAGGGTAGGTACGAGCAGTACTTC.

The CDR3 nucleotides are TGCAGAGCCGGGACGTCCGGGGAGACCCAGTACTTC. Its protein is CRAGTSGETQYF. This chain joins TRBV29-1 and TRBJ2-5; D tentatively reads TRBD1 or TRBD2 (5 bases each). Looked up from germline, CDR1 is SQVTM and CDR2 is ANQGSEA. CDR3 size: 12 residues.

The chain employs TRBV7-9 and TRBJ1-1; D unresolved. This CDR3 is built from 11 residues. Germline V CDR1 and CDR2: SEHNR, FQNEAQ (reference sequence). Trimming removed 8 bases from V and 4 bases from J, with 8 bases in between. CDR3 in amino acids: CASGRGTEAFF. In DNA form, the CDR3 reads TGTGCCAGCGGCCGGGGCACTGAAGCTTTCTTT. Filled out from reference TRBV7-9 and TRBJ1-1, the complete variable domain reads DTGVSQNPRHKITKRGQNVTFRCDPISEHNRLYWYRQTLGQGPEFLTYFQNEAQLEKSRLLSDRFSAERPKGSFSTLEIQRTEQGDSAMYLCASGRGTEAFFGQGTRLTVV.

The CDR3 nucleotides read TGTGCCACCACTCCGGGATACCACGACGAGCAGTACTTC. This translates into CATTPGYHDEQYF. This chain uses TRBV25-1 with TRBJ2-7; D may be TRBD2 (5 bases). V dropped 10 bases and J dropped 5 bases, with 18 bases sitting between them. Germline V lookup: CDR1 MGHDK, CDR2 SYGVNS. CDR3 length: 13 amino acids.

The chain recombines TRBV7-9 with TRBJ1-1; D is possibly TRBD1 (5 bases). V was shortened by 1 base and J by 5 bases, with 11 bases between the two germline ends. The CDR3 extends over 14 amino acids. Germline V CDR1 and CDR2: SEHNR, FQNEAQ (reference sequence). Here the CDR3 DNA reads TGTGCCAGCAGCTTAGTAGCCGGGGCGACTGAAGCTTTCTTT. Translation gives CASSLVAGATEAFF. Full variable domain (missing parts from reference TRBV7-9 and TRBJ1-1): DTGVSQNPRHKITKRGQNVTFRCDPISEHNRLYWYRQTLGQGPEFLTYFQNEAQLEKSRLLSDRFSAERPKGSFSTLEIQRTEQGDSAMYLCASSLVAGATEAFFGQGTRLTVV.

V gene TRBV5-1 combines with J gene TRBJ2-1; possibly TRBD2 for D (6 bases). The CDR3 length is 15 residues. Germline V gene sequence: CDR1 SGHRS, CDR2 YFSETQ. Deletions cut 2 bases from V and 4 bases from J, with 13 bases between. Written as DNA, the CDR3 is TGCGCCAGCAGCTTTAGCGGCCTCGGGTACAATGAGCAGTTCTTC. Translation: CASSFSGLGYNEQFF.

The chain is built from TRBV2 and TRBJ2-3, with D unresolved. The germline V gene encodes CDR1 SNHLY and CDR2 FYNNEI. The germline V and J ends were trimmed by 8 bases and 7 bases, with 13 bases remaining between them. CDR3 length equals 12 residues. CDR3 in amino acids: CASVTPRNTQYF. The CDR3 coding sequence is TGTGCCAGCGTTACCCCTAGGAATACGCAGTATTTT.

The rearrangement uses TRBV5-4 and TRBJ1-1, with D possibly TRBD1 on 5 matching bases. Germline-derived CDR1 and CDR2 are SGHNT and YYREEE (reference sequence). Trimming cost V 5 bases and J 8 bases, with 13 bases left between them. The CDR3 consists of 12 residues. CDR3 in DNA: TGTGCCAGCAGGACGCTGGGGGAAGAAGCTTTCTTT. It codes for CASRTLGEEAFF. Variable domain in full (rest from reference TRBV5-4 and TRBJ1-1): ETGVTQSPTHLIKTRGQQVTLRCSSQSGHNTVSWYQQALGQGPQFIFQYYREEENGRGNFPPRFSGLQFPNYSSELNVNALELDDSALYLCASRTLGEEAFFGQGTRLTVV.

In this sample, this clone turned up once. V and J are TRBV29-1 and TRBJ2-3, with D perhaps TRBD2 (6 bases). V gave up 5 bases and J gave up 5 bases, with 17 bases separating them. Germline loops: CDR1 SQVTM, CDR2 ANQGSEA. The CDR3 spans 14 residues. Here the CDR3 DNA reads TGCAGCGTTAGGCGTCAGAGAGCGGGAGATACGCAGTATTTT. Translating it yields CSVRRQRAGDTQYF.

The rearrangement uses TRBV28 and TRBJ1-1; D is perhaps TRBD1 (5 bases). The CDR3 loop spans 13 amino acids. V gave up 5 bases and J gave up 0 bases, with 7 bases separating them. Per the germline V gene, CDR1 is MDHEN and CDR2 is SYDVKM. In nucleotides, the CDR3 is TGTGCCAGCAGTCAGGGCATGAACACTGAAGCTTTCTTT. The encoded protein is CASSQGMNTEAFF. The full variable domain, completed using reference TRBV28 and TRBJ1-1, is DVKVTQSSRYLVKRTGEKVFLECVQDMDHENMFWYRQDPGLGLRLIYFSYDVKMKEKGDIPEGYSVSREKKERFSLILESASTNQTSMYLCASSQGMNTEAFFGQGTRLTVV.

A note on this clone: This same CDR3 is encoded by further DNA sequences in the sample. The chain links TRBV6-5 to TRBJ1-1; TRBD1 might be the D (6 bases). V dropped 6 bases and J dropped 6 bases, with 11 bases sitting between them. Germline CDR1 MNHEY, CDR2 SVGAGI. This CDR3 comprises 12 residues. CDR3 nucleotide sequence: TGTGCCAGCAGCCGAGGGGGGGCTGAAGCTTTCTTT. Translated, it gives CASSRGGAEAFF.

In this sample, this clone turned up once. The gene calls are TRBV15 and TRBJ1-1; D may be TRBD1 (5 bases). Deletions cut 3 bases from V and 1 base from J, with 9 bases between. The length of the CDR3 is 14 residues. In germline, CDR1 is LNHNV, CDR2 YYDKDF (reference sequence). The CDR3: CATSRGRTNTEAFF. CDR3 nucleotide sequence: TGTGCCACCAGCAGGGGACGGACGAACACTGAAGCTTTCTTT.

The J gene is TRBJ1-1, the V gene TRBV18; a possible D gene is TRBD1 (5 bases). Trimming shortened V by 4 bases and J by 3 bases, and 15 bases separated the two germline ends. The CDR3 contains 15 residues. Germline loops: CDR1 KGHSH, CDR2 LQKENI. The CDR3 DNA reads as TGTGCCAGCTCACGCGAAGGCGGGGCTTACACTGAAGCTTTCTTT. Residues: CASSREGGAYTEAFF.

This clone was found a few times. This chain uses TRBV30 with TRBJ1-2, with D maybe TRBD1 (6 bases). V was pared by 1 base and J by 7 bases, with 13 bases between. CDR1 is GTSNPN and CDR2 is SVGIG in the germline V gene (reference sequence). This CDR3 is 13 amino acids long. In DNA form, the CDR3 reads TGTGCCTGGAGTGCGGGGGGCTTAGGTGGCTACACCTTC. Its translation: CAWSAGGLGGYTF.

The chain has TRBV6-5 and TRBJ2-1; 7 bases line up with TRBD2. The germline V gene encodes CDR1 MNHEY and CDR2 SVGAGI. V shed 5 bases, J shed 2 bases, and the junction held 6 bases outside the gene matches. The CDR3 covers 15 residues. CDR3 in amino acids: CASSLADHTYNEQFF. In DNA form, the CDR3 reads TGTGCCAGCAGTCTAGCGGACCACACCTACAATGAGCAGTTCTTC.

The CDR3 loop is CASSRGSSSYEQYF. CDR3 nucleotides: TGTGCCAGCAGCCGAGGTAGTTCCTCCTACGAGCAGTACTTC. The J gene is TRBJ2-5, the V gene TRBV11-2; no clear D. Judging by the DNA end, TRBJ2-7 fits better; the J call may be wrong. Germline V gene data show CDR1 as SGHAT and CDR2 as FQNNGV. The CDR3 length is 14 residues.